A single sample is the source of the 17 T cell receptor beta chains below, sequenced in a study of blood T cell repertoires in COVID-19. Repertoires were generated with immunoSEQ multiplex PCR, while TCRdb's copy carries only in-frame clones and drops some. Of some 240,000 clones in the sample, about three quarters are singletons; the top ten hold over 7%. The sample consisted of peripheral blood. The receptors originated from a woman in her 70s with acute or convalescent COVID-19.

The chain recombines TRBV24-1 with TRBJ1-2; D call uncertain. Deletions cut 4 bases from V and 0 bases from J, with 8 bases between. Per the germline V gene, CDR1 is KGHDR and CDR2 is SFDVKD. CDR3 length: 14 residues. The CDR3 DNA is TGTGCCACCAGTGAGGGCGCAACTAACTATGGCTACACCTTC. It yields the protein CATSEGATNYGYTF.

V and J are TRBV7-9 and TRBJ1-5, with D perhaps TRBD1 (5 bases). V lost 1 base and J 5 bases, leaving 9 bases between the germline ends. This CDR3 is 14 amino acids long. Per germline, CDR1 SEHNR and CDR2 FQNEAQ (reference sequence). DNA for the CDR3: TGTGCCAGCAGCTTAGTAGGGGCCGATCAGCCCCAGCATTTT. It codes for CASSLVGADQPQHF.

The gene calls are TRBV18 and TRBJ2-1, with a tentative D call TRBD1 (6 bases). Germline CDR1 and CDR2: KGHSH and LQKENI. The CDR3 totals 13 residues. The ends were cut back, 4 bases at V and 6 bases at J, with 10 bases in the middle. CDR3 protein: CASSLLDSNEQFF. The CDR3 coding sequence is TGTGCCAGCTCACTCTTGGACAGCAATGAGCAGTTCTTC.

This clone was seen only a few times. The V gene is TRBV20-1, the J gene TRBJ1-6; the D is unclear. V gave up 3 bases and J gave up 5 bases, with 14 bases separating them. CDR3 size: 15 residues. Germline V gene sequence: CDR1 DFQATT, CDR2 SNEGSKA (reference sequence). CDR3 loop: CSASEVADNNSPLHF. As DNA, the CDR3 is TGCAGTGCTAGTGAGGTGGCGGATAATAATTCACCCCTCCACTTT.

This clone was seen at least ten times. The chain has TRBV5-1 and TRBJ1-2; D is perhaps TRBD1 (6 bases). Germline-derived CDR1 and CDR2 are SGHRS and YFSETQ. The V end lost 0 bases, the J end lost 3 bases, and 6 bases lay between the germline ends. The CDR3 contains 13 residues. The CDR3: CASSLDRDYGYTF. Written as DNA, the CDR3 is TGCGCCAGCAGCTTGGACAGGGACTATGGCTACACCTTC.

This clone was observed a few times. The chain joins TRBV19 to TRBJ2-2, with D possibly matching TRBD2 (5 bases). The CDR3 consists of 14 residues. Per germline, CDR1 LNHDA and CDR2 SQIVND (reference sequence). Trimming pared 5 bases from V and 6 bases from J, leaving 13 bases between. This CDR3 reads CASSGSRYSGELFF. CDR3 coding DNA: TGTGCCAGTAGTGGGAGCCGTTACTCCGGGGAGCTGTTTTTT. The variable domain in full, with the rest retrieved from reference TRBV19 and TRBJ2-2, is DGGITQSPKYLFRKEGQNVTLSCEQNLNHDAMYWYRQDPGQGLRLIYYSQIVNDFQKGDIAEGYSVSREKKESFPLTVTSAQKNPTAFYLCASSGSRYSGELFFGEGSRLTVL.

The CDR3, as DNA: TGTGCCATCAGTATGTCAGGGGATGGCTACACCTTC. Translation: CAISMSGDGYTF. The chain employs TRBV10-3 and TRBJ1-2; TRBD1 is a possible D gene (6 bases). Trimming removed 5 bases from V and 6 bases from J, with 10 bases in between. CDR3 length: 12 residues. Germline loops: CDR1 ENHRY, CDR2 SYGVKD.

This clone was detected only once. V and J are TRBV7-3 and TRBJ2-1; 12 bases are a match to TRBD2. Germline V lookup: CDR1 SGHTA, CDR2 FQGTGA. Trimming at V came to 2 bases and at J to 5 bases, leaving 4 bases not matched to a gene. This CDR3 contains 16 residues. This CDR3 reads CASSLLGLAGNNEQFF. As DNA, the CDR3 is TGTGCCAGCAGCTTATTAGGACTAGCGGGAAACAATGAGCAGTTCTTC.

The chain links TRBV5-6 to TRBJ2-4; perhaps TRBD1 as D (6 bases). This CDR3 is built from 14 residues. CDR1 SGHDT and CDR2 YYEEEE come from the germline V gene. V was shortened by 0 bases and J by 5 bases, with 9 bases between the two germline ends. The CDR3 is CASSLGRTENIQYF. CDR3 nucleotide sequence: TGTGCCAGCAGCTTGGGACGGACAGAAAACATTCAGTACTTC.

This chain joins TRBV2 and TRBJ2-1; 8 bases agree with TRBD1. V lost 4 bases and J lost 6; bases outside the gene matches: 26. This CDR3 comprises 21 residues. Looked up from germline, CDR1 is SNHLY and CDR2 is FYNNEI. CDR3 region: CASSGLGGTGGRAVASNEQFF. In DNA, the CDR3 is TGTGCCAGCAGTGGGTTAGGCGGTACAGGGGGTCGAGCGGTGGCTTCCAATGAGCAGTTCTTC.

J is TRBJ2-6 and V is TRBV7-9; 7 bases line up with TRBD1. From germline, CDR1 is SEHNR and CDR2 FQNEAQ (reference sequence). This CDR3 has 15 residues. V gave up 4 bases and J gave up 0 bases; unmatched junction bases: 0. The chain's CDR3 is CASSSGGSGANVLTF. The CDR3 nucleotides are TGTGCCAGCAGCTCAGGGGGCTCTGGGGCCAACGTCCTGACTTTC.

This chain links TRBV27 with TRBJ2-1; 8 positions match TRBD1. The CDR3 sequence is 15 residues long. Per the germline V gene, CDR1 is MNHEY and CDR2 is SMNVEV (reference sequence). The V segment lost 2 bases and the J segment 7 bases; nucleotides outside the gene matches: 7. CDR3 sequence: CASSLIGDRPNEQFF. DNA for the CDR3: TGTGCCAGCAGTTTAATAGGGGACAGGCCGAATGAGCAGTTCTTC.

This rearrangement joins TRBV7-6 to TRBJ2-7; tentatively, D is TRBD1 (5 bases). The V gene's germline CDR1 is SGHVS and CDR2 FNYEAQ. Trimming shortened V by 3 bases and J by 2 bases, and 26 bases separated the two germline ends. The CDR3 is made up of 19 amino acids. The CDR3 coding sequence is TGTGCCAGCAGCTTTCTCCCTTTGATTGACAGCCTCCATACCTACGAGCAGTACGTC. The encoded protein is CASSFLPLIDSLHTYEQYV.

The gene calls are TRBV7-3 and TRBJ1-1, with 7 nucleotides matching TRBD1. The trim removed 3 bases at V and 10 bases at J, leaving 8 bases unmatched. CDR1 and CDR2 from the germline V gene are SGHTA and FQGTGA. The CDR3 extends over 13 amino acids. CDR3 coding DNA: TGTGCCAGCAGCTTGACCCCTCAGGGGGGAGCTTTCTTT. Encoded protein: CASSLTPQGGAFF.

This rearrangement joins TRBV5-1 to TRBJ2-7; TRBD1 aligns across 7 bases. CDR1 and CDR2 (germline): SGHRS, YFSETQ. V trimming: 0 bases; J trimming: 3 bases; junction bases outside the gene matches: 6. This CDR3 has 15 amino acids. The CDR3 nucleotides are TGCGCCAGCAGCTTGGGTGGGACAGCGTTCTACGAGCAGTACTTC. Translating it yields CASSLGGTAFYEQYF.

This clone was picked up one time. This CDR3 is also generated by other DNA sequences in the sample. V is TRBV24-1 and J is TRBJ1-2; 12 bases line up with TRBD1. Germline lookup yields CDR1 KGHDR and CDR2 SFDVKD. The CDR3 has 15 amino acids. V shed 3 bases, J shed 6 bases, and the junction held 4 bases outside the gene matches. The CDR3 region has the DNA TGTGCCACCAGTGATCGCGGGACAGGGGGCAATGGCTACACCTTC. Translating gives CATSDRGTGGNGYTF.

This clone has more than one count but fewer than ten. The chain combines TRBV6-2 or TRBV6-3 with TRBJ1-1; D perhaps matches TRBD1 (5 bases). This CDR3 spans 16 amino acids. V lost 2 bases to trimming and J lost 3 bases, with 16 bases between them. The germline CDR1 and CDR2 sequences are MNHEY and SVGEGT. CDR3 DNA: TGTGCCAGCAGTTACCGCCAGGGTAGTAAGGACACTGAAGCTTTCTTT. Translating gives CASSYRQGSKDTEAFF.